Below, one T cell receptor (beta chain) is given with its context. CDR1 is SGDLS, CDR2 YYNGEE, per germline. The CDR3 consists of 16 residues. V lost 1 base, J lost 4 bases, and 7 bases stayed unmatched. These data are taken from a study of shared clonotypes between healthy human individuals. The test was conducted at deep level. Clones were read by immunoSEQ multiplex PCR, and TCRdb kept only the in-frame ones, dropping some. The sample has about 1.4 million clones; roughly 96% are singletons. The receptor's source is a man younger than 45 in good health. Input material: naive CD4+ T cells sorted from blood. Regarding subset: CD45RA+ positively selected. The chain recombines TRBV9 with TRBJ2-1, with 8 positions matching TRBD2. The CDR3 sequence: CASSVMGAGVYNEQFF. CDR3 DNA sequence: TGTGCCAGCAGCGTAATGGGAGCGGGAGTTTACAATGAGCAGTTCTTC.